The 21 T cell receptor beta chains presented below share a single source sample, sequenced in a study of identical twins. Via MiXCR, TCRdb re-called the 5' RACE reads, giving one row per CDR3 protein. The sample has around 230,000 distinct CDR3 sequences, approximately 9% seen once. The sample was memory (CD45RO+) T cells sorted from blood. These receptors were collected from a woman aged 18-29 years in good health.

J is TRBJ2-1 and V is TRBV18; 13 bases line up with TRBD2. CDR3 length: 16 residues. J lost 7 bases, V lost 3 bases, and 6 bases had no gene match. Germline V gene sequence: CDR1 KGHSH, CDR2 LQKENI. This CDR3 reads CASSPAGTSGTNEQFF. The CDR3 DNA reads as TGTGCCAGCTCACCCGCCGGGACTAGCGGGACGAATGAGCAGTTCTTC.

This clonotype was found a few times. This chain links TRBV30 with TRBJ2-3; 10 positions match TRBD2. The CDR3 length is 14 residues. Germline V gene sequence: CDR1 GTSNPN, CDR2 SVGIG (reference sequence). Losses at the gene ends were 0 bases for V and 6 bases for J; bases not matched to a gene: 3. The CDR3 loop reads CAWSVGLARDTQYF. CDR3 in DNA: TGTGCCTGGAGTGTGGGACTAGCGAGGGATACGCAGTATTTT. Together with reference TRBV30 and TRBJ2-3, the CDR3 gives the full variable domain: SQTIHQWPATLVQPVGSPLSLECTVEGTSNPNLYWYRQAAGRGLQLLFYSVGIGQISSEVPQNLSASRPQDRQFILSSKKLLLSDSGFYLCAWSVGLARDTQYFGPGTRLTVL.

The chain carries TRBV9 and TRBJ2-1; TRBD2 matches at 7 bases. The ends lost 5 bases at V and 5 bases at J; junction bases unmatched: 10. CDR1 is SGDLS, CDR2 YYNGEE, per germline. The CDR3 length is 15 residues. For the CDR3, the DNA is TGTGCCAGCAGGAAAGATACCGGGACTAACAATGAGCAGTTCTTC. Protein: CASRKDTGTNNEQFF.

J is TRBJ1-2 and V is TRBV21-1; the DNA was not used to check the table's D call, TRBD1. TRBV21-1 is shown as a pseudogene. The CDR3 extends over 13 amino acids. CDR3 region: CASSNEGDDGYTF. CDR3 sequence (DNA): TGTGCCAGCAGCAATGAAGGGGACGATGGCTACACCTTC.

This clonotype was seen only a few times. J is TRBJ2-5 and V is TRBV9, with TRBD1 matching 8 bases. In germline, CDR1 is SGDLS, CDR2 YYNGEE. The CDR3 runs to 14 residues. The V and J ends lost 4 bases and 4 bases, in that order; junction bases with no gene match: 6. The CDR3 protein is CASSLRTGPETQYF. CDR3 bases: TGTGCCAGCAGCCTAAGGACAGGGCCAGAGACCCAGTACTTC. The complete variable domain, with remaining parts taken from reference TRBV9 and TRBJ2-5, reads DSGVTQTPKHLITATGQRVTLRCSPRSGDLSVYWYQQSLDQGLQFLIQYYNGEERAKGNILERFSAQQFPDLHSELNLSSLELGDSALYFCASSLRTGPETQYFGPGTRLLVL.

By frequency in the sample, this clonotype is medium-sized. V is TRBV4-3 and J is TRBJ2-1, with D tentatively TRBD1 (7 bases). The V gene lost 0 bases and the J gene lost 3 bases, with 15 bases spanning the gap. The CDR3 has 17 residues. Germline CDR1 LGHNA, CDR2 YSLEER. CDR3 sequence (DNA): TGCGCCAGCAGCCAAGACCAAGGGGGGACAGTCTACAATGAGCAGTTCTTC. Amino acids: CASSQDQGGTVYNEQFF.

The chain links TRBV20-1 to TRBJ2-7; D is unclear. The germline V gene has CDR1 DFQATT and CDR2 SNEGSKA (reference sequence). Trimming took 2 bases from V and 2 from J, leaving 13 bases between them. The CDR3 runs to 14 residues. The CDR3 here is CSARPGAGAYEQYF. CDR3 coding DNA: TGCAGTGCTAGACCCGGCGCAGGAGCCTACGAGCAGTACTTC.

The J gene is TRBJ1-4, the V gene TRBV20-1; 8 nucleotides line up with TRBD1. The CDR3 has 14 amino acids. V shed 6 bases, J shed 0 bases, and the junction held 3 bases outside the gene matches. Germline values: CDR1 DFQATT, CDR2 SNEGSKA (reference sequence). The CDR3 here is CSAQTGATNEKLFF. The CDR3 DNA is TGCAGTGCGCAGACAGGGGCAACTAATGAAAAACTGTTTTTT.

This clonotype came up a few times. The rearrangement links TRBV7-3 to TRBJ1-1; the D gene is possibly TRBD1 (5 bases). Germline CDR1 SGHTA, CDR2 FQGTGA. V was pared by 5 bases and J by 8 bases, with 15 bases between. The CDR3 extends over 13 amino acids. DNA for the CDR3: TGTGCCAGCAGCCCGGATCGGCGGGGGGAAGCTTTCTTT. It translates to CASSPDRRGEAFF. The full variable domain, in which reference TRBV7-3 and TRBJ1-1 provide the parts outside the CDR3, is GAGVSQTPSNKVTEKGKYVELRCDPISGHTALYWYRQSLGQGPEFLIYFQGTGAADDSGLPNDRFFAVRPEGSVSTLKIQRTERGDSAVYLCASSPDRRGEAFFGQGTRLTVV.

V is TRBV10-3 and J is TRBJ1-3, with D tentatively TRBD1 (5 bases). This CDR3 is built from 14 residues. CDR1 ENHRY and CDR2 SYGVKD come from the germline V gene. V was trimmed by 8 bases and J by 0 bases, leaving 11 bases between them. The CDR3 bases are TGTGCCATCGCTGGGGGGAGCTCTGGAAACACCATATATTTT. It encodes CAIAGGSSGNTIYF.

CDR3 loop: CASTPPGEETQYF. CDR3 nucleotide sequence: TGTGCCAGCACTCCGCCAGGGGAAGAGACCCAGTACTTC. The rearrangement links TRBV6-1 to TRBJ2-5, with D tentatively TRBD1 (6 bases). CDR1 MNHNS and CDR2 SASEGT come from the germline V gene. V lost 7 bases, J lost 3 bases, and 12 bases lay in between. This CDR3 contains 13 residues.

This clonotype was seen only a few times. This chain links TRBV11-2 with TRBJ1-1; weak D call: TRBD1 (5 bases). CDR3 length: 18 residues. Trimming cost V 5 bases and J 4 bases, with 26 bases left between them. Germline CDR1 SGHAT, CDR2 FQNNGV. CDR3 in DNA: TGTGCCAGCAGCCCTCGTACACCCGGGGGGGGGTGGGCCACTGAAGCTTTCTTT. Residues: CASSPRTPGGGWATEAFF.

The chain combines TRBV20-1 with TRBJ2-3, with 10 bases fitting TRBD1. CDR3 length equals 15 residues. From germline, CDR1 is DFQATT and CDR2 SNEGSKA (reference sequence). V lost 6 bases and J lost 3; bases outside the gene matches: 9. The CDR3 coding sequence is TGCAGTGCCCGTGGACAGGGGGGGGAAACAGATACGCAGTATTTT. Its translation: CSARGQGGETDTQYF.

This clonotype was counted only a few times. This chain uses TRBV7-6 with TRBJ2-7; D not resolved. The CDR3 has 13 amino acids. The V gene lost 5 bases and the J gene lost 4 bases, with 12 bases spanning the gap. The V gene's germline CDR1 is SGHVS and CDR2 FNYEAQ. Written as DNA, the CDR3 is TGTGCCAGCAGCGCTAGACTCCTATACGAGCAGTACTTC. This sequence encodes CASSARLLYEQYF.

This clonotype was recorded at least ten times. The chain combines TRBV5-1 with TRBJ2-3; D is undetermined. Germline V gene data show CDR1 as SGHRS and CDR2 as YFSETQ. With 0 bases removed from V and 1 base from J, the gap between germline ends came to 3 bases. This CDR3 is built from 13 residues. This CDR3 is CASSLARTDTQYF. CDR3 in DNA: TGCGCCAGCAGCTTGGCCCGCACAGATACGCAGTATTTT.

The CDR3 protein is CASSQSGRTDTQYF. The CDR3 DNA follows: TGTGCCAGCAGCCAATCGGGGCGGACAGATACGCAGTATTTT. The chain has TRBV3-1 and TRBJ2-3; possibly TRBD1 or TRBD2 for D (5 bases each). Germline V gene sequence: CDR1 LGHDT, CDR2 YNNKEL (reference sequence). This CDR3 spans 14 amino acids. Trimming cost V 2 bases and J 3 bases, with 9 bases left between them.

The chain combines TRBV4-3 with TRBJ2-3; 11 nucleotides agree with TRBD2. Trimming at V came to 4 bases and at J to 3 bases, leaving 6 bases not matched to a gene. This CDR3 spans 16 amino acids. Germline lookup yields CDR1 LGHNA and CDR2 YSLEER. CDR3 sequence: CASSREGLAATDTQYF. The CDR3 nucleotides read TGCGCCAGCAGCCGAGAGGGACTAGCGGCTACAGATACGCAGTATTTT.

This sequence joins TRBV12-3 or TRBV12-4 and TRBJ2-7, with D possibly TRBD2 on 5 matching bases. There are 15 residues in the CDR3. The V and J ends lost 5 bases and 2 bases respectively, with 16 bases between them. The CDR3 DNA reads TGTGCCAGCAGTCCCTCGGGATGGCGGACCTACGAGCAGTACTTC. Residues: CASSPSGWRTYEQYF.

The chain is built from TRBV5-1 and TRBJ1-2, with D possibly being TRBD1 (6 bases). V lost 4 bases to trimming and J lost 8 bases, with 18 bases between them. Germline V gives CDR1 SGHRS, CDR2 YFSETQ. This CDR3 region has 14 residues. Here the CDR3 reads CASSPVAGASGYTF. The CDR3 coding sequence is TGCGCCAGCAGCCCAGTGGCAGGGGCAAGCGGCTACACCTTC.

This clonotype was recorded at least ten times. This chain joins TRBV20-1 and TRBJ2-7; D remains unclear. The CDR3 is made up of 11 amino acids. Trimming cost V 4 bases and J 8 bases, with 12 bases left between them. In germline, CDR1 is DFQATT, CDR2 SNEGSKA (reference sequence). The CDR3 nucleotides are TGCAGTGCTACCCATTCTACGAAGCAGTACTTC. Translated: CSATHSTKQYF.

This clonotype has ten or more counts. The V gene is TRBV6-1, the J gene TRBJ2-4, with 9 bases aligning to TRBD2. Germline V gene data show CDR1 as MNHNS and CDR2 as SASEGT. V was pared by 1 base and J by 6 bases, with 4 bases of the junction left unmatched. CDR3 length: 15 amino acids. CDR3 residues: CASSEEASGVNIQYF. Written as DNA, the CDR3 is TGTGCCAGCAGTGAAGAGGCTAGCGGGGTAAACATTCAGTACTTC.